This entry lists 10 T cell receptor beta chains sequenced from one sample in a study of blood T cell repertoires in COVID-19 (TCRdb year 2020). Receptor amplification or capture employed the immunoSEQ multiplex PCR assay. Entries here come from immuneACCESS through TCRdb and include only in-frame sequences with V and J called. Some clones fail to appear in such tables; in the studies checked, an unresolved V gene covers under half of the shortfall, and the cause of the remainder is unknown. Within this sample are roughly 40,000 clones, with around 85% of them counted one time only. The ten largest clonotypes hold 9% to 15% of the sample. What was sequenced was peripheral blood. The receptor set was obtained from a human donor in a cohort sampled during active COVID-19.

The J gene is TRBJ2-7, the V gene TRBV7-9, with 11 bases aligning to TRBD1. CDR1 SEHNR and CDR2 FQNEAQ come from the germline V gene (reference sequence). V lost 4 bases to trimming and J lost 5 bases; unmatched junction nucleotides: 10. The CDR3 is 16 amino acids. This CDR3 reads CASSYPRDRGTHEQYF. CDR3 DNA sequence: TGTGCCAGCAGCTACCCGCGGGACAGGGGGACCCACGAGCAGTACTTC.

The CDR3 spells CASSHAGTYTDTQYF. In DNA form, the CDR3 reads TGTGCCAGCAGCCACGCCGGGACTTACACAGATACGCAGTATTTT. The gene calls are TRBV5-6 and TRBJ2-3; TRBD2 is a possible D gene (6 bases). From germline, CDR1 is SGHDT and CDR2 YYEEEE. The length of the CDR3 is 15 residues. With 4 bases removed from V and 2 bases from J, the gap between germline ends came to 14 bases.

The chain employs TRBV3-1 (or the pseudogene TRBV3-2) and TRBJ1-2, with D tentatively TRBD1 (6 bases). V lost 4 bases to trimming and J lost 4 bases, with 13 bases between them. Per the germline V gene, CDR1 is LGHDT and CDR2 is YNNKEL (reference sequence). This CDR3 is built from 14 residues. CDR3 nucleotide sequence: TGTGCCAGCAGCCTAGAGAGGACAGTCTATGGCTACACCTTC. This gives the protein CASSLERTVYGYTF.

The chain joins TRBV6-6 to TRBJ2-5; D unresolved. CDR1 and CDR2 (germline): MNHNY, SVGAGI (reference sequence). Deletions cut 5 bases from V and 9 bases from J, with 16 bases between. This CDR3 is 13 amino acids long. The CDR3 loop is CASSPTGGDPQYF. DNA of the CDR3: TGTGCCAGCAGTCCTACGGGTGGTGATCCCCAGTACTTC.

V is TRBV6-5 and J is TRBJ1-2; D uncertain. The CDR3 is made up of 12 amino acids. Per the germline V gene, CDR1 is MNHEY and CDR2 is SVGAGI. V lost 0 bases and J lost 6, with 5 bases in between. CDR3: CASSYSGDGYTF. CDR3 nucleotide sequence: TGTGCCAGCAGTTACTCCGGGGATGGCTACACCTTC.

The rearrangement joins TRBV7-2 to TRBJ1-2, with D uncertain. Germline V gene data show CDR1 as SGHTA and CDR2 as FQGNSA. The germline V and J ends were trimmed by 2 bases and 3 bases, with 22 bases remaining between them. The CDR3 length is 18 residues. The CDR3 is CASSLLGPWAAGDYGYTF. The CDR3, as DNA: TGTGCCAGCAGCTTATTGGGCCCATGGGCGGCGGGAGACTATGGCTACACCTTC.

The CDR3 protein is CASSQAYRPGEQYF. The CDR3 nucleotides are TGTGCCAGCAGCCAAGCCTACCGTCCCGGTGAGCAGTACTTC. V and J are TRBV4-2 and TRBJ2-7; D is uncertain. V dropped 1 base and J dropped 7 bases, with 14 bases sitting between them. CDR1 is LGHNA, CDR2 YNFKEQ, per germline. The CDR3 is made up of 14 amino acids.

The chain employs TRBV29-1 and TRBJ1-2; 7 bases line up with TRBD1. With 3 bases clipped from V and 0 bases from J, the junction kept 4 bases outside the gene matches. There are 14 residues in the CDR3. Germline V gene sequence: CDR1 SQVTM, CDR2 ANQGSEA. The CDR3, as DNA: TGCAGCGTTGACGCAGGGGGGACTAACTATGGCTACACCTTC. Translation gives CSVDAGGTNYGYTF.

CDR3 residues: CASTLRLAGAQETQYF. For the CDR3, the DNA is TGTGCCAGCACACTCAGGCTAGCGGGGGCCCAAGAGACCCAGTACTTC. V gene TRBV11-1 combines with J gene TRBJ2-5; TRBD2 agrees at 10 bases. Germline values: CDR1 SGHAT, CDR2 FQDESV (reference sequence). The CDR3 has 16 residues. The ends lost 7 bases at V and 1 base at J; junction bases unmatched: 9.

The gene calls are TRBV12-3 or TRBV12-4 and TRBJ1-4; weak D call: TRBD1 (5 bases). The length of the CDR3 is 13 residues. The V end was cut by 4 bases, the J end by 8 bases, with 11 bases between. The DNA of the CDR3 is TGTGCCAGCAGTTGGGGGGGTGAGGAAAAACTGTTTTTT. Residues: CASSWGGEEKLFF.